The rows below give T cell receptor beta chains drawn from one sample of a study of CD4 T cell repertoires in COVID-19. TCRdb's copy holds only in-frame clones and misses some; the assay was immunoSEQ multiplex PCR. Found here are fewer than 2,000 clones, approximately 15% of them singletons; the top ten hold about 11%. These receptors have no known antigen. The source material was memory CD4+ T cells, cultured in vitro, sampled after recovery from COVID-19. All receptors derive from a human donor who had COVID-19. Each CDR3 is given with its conserved first and last residue. A D gene is named only where the DNA matches it firmly. Not all rows give a size; the values are once, few, many and, for expanded clones, a class.

CDR3nt: TGTGCCAGCGCCAAAACAGGGGAGAGGACTGAAGCTTTCTTT; CDR3aa: CASAKTGERTEAFF; j_gene: TRBJ1-1; v_gene: TRBV6-5; d_gene: TRBD1; len: 14; abundance: large
CDR3nt: TGTGCCAGCAGCCTCGATATTCCCATTTGCAAAAAAAACATTCAGTACTTC; CDR3aa: CASSLDIPICKKNIQYF; j_gene: TRBJ2-4; v_gene: TRBV3-1/TRBV3-2; d_gene: -; len: 17; abundance: -
CDR3nt: TGTGCCTCGGGACTAGCGGGAAGGTACAATGAGCAGTTCTTC; CDR3aa: CASGLAGRYNEQFF; j_gene: TRBJ2-1; v_gene: TRBV6-5; d_gene: TRBD2; len: 14; abundance: few
CDR3nt: TGTGCCAGCAGCTTAGATGGGGGGCCAGGTGAAGCTTTCTTT; CDR3aa: CASSLDGGPGEAFF; j_gene: TRBJ1-1; v_gene: TRBV7-2; d_gene: -; len: 14; abundance: few
CDR3nt: TGTGCCAGCAGCCGAACGACGGCGAACACTGAAGCTTTCTTT; CDR3aa: CASSRTTANTEAFF; j_gene: TRBJ1-1; v_gene: TRBV7-8; d_gene: -; len: 14; abundance: -
CDR3nt: TGTGCCAGCAGCTTAGGCAGGGGGCGCCTCATCCACGAGCAGTACTTC; CDR3aa: CASSLGRGRLIHEQYF; j_gene: TRBJ2-7; v_gene: TRBV7-2; d_gene: TRBD1; len: 16; abundance: -
CDR3nt: TGCAGTGCTAGTACTACAGGGGGCTATACGCTCCGCTCTGGAAACACCATATATTTT; CDR3aa: CSASTTGGYTLRSGNTIYF; j_gene: TRBJ1-3; v_gene: TRBV20-1; d_gene: TRBD1; len: 19; abundance: -
CDR3nt: TGTGCCAGTAGCCACCCATTACTTTTGAACACTGAAGCTTTCTTT; CDR3aa: CASSHPLLLNTEAFF; j_gene: TRBJ1-1; v_gene: TRBV19; d_gene: -; len: 15; abundance: -
CDR3nt: TGCGCCAGCAGCGGGACAGCCGCAGGGACCCAGTACTTC; CDR3aa: CASSGTAAGTQYF; j_gene: TRBJ2-5; v_gene: TRBV4-1; d_gene: TRBD1; len: 13; abundance: medium-sized
CDR3nt: TGTGCCAGTAGTCCAGGGGGGACTAGTAACAATGAGCAGTTCTTC; CDR3aa: CASSPGGTSNNEQFF; j_gene: TRBJ2-1; v_gene: TRBV19; d_gene: -; len: 15; abundance: medium-sized
CDR3nt: TGTGCCAGCAGCCCCCGACAGGGGAACACTGAAGCTTTCTTT; CDR3aa: CASSPRQGNTEAFF; j_gene: TRBJ1-1; v_gene: TRBV16; d_gene: TRBD1; len: 14; abundance: medium-sized
CDR3nt: TGTGCCAGTGGGAGGACAGGGGATCCTGGGGCCAACGTCCTGACTTTC; CDR3aa: CASGRTGDPGANVLTF; j_gene: TRBJ2-6; v_gene: TRBV19; d_gene: TRBD1; len: 16; abundance: few
CDR3nt: TGCGCCAGCAGCCGAGGGACGGCAGCCTACGAGCAGTACTTC; CDR3aa: CASSRGTAAYEQYF; j_gene: TRBJ2-7; v_gene: TRBV5-1; d_gene: -; len: 14; abundance: medium-sized
CDR3nt: TGTGCCAGTAGTTGGGCGGACACTGAAGCTTTCTTT; CDR3aa: CASSWADTEAFF; j_gene: TRBJ1-1; v_gene: TRBV19; d_gene: -; len: 12; abundance: large
CDR3nt: TGTGCCAGCAGCGACAGGGGCGGCACAGATACGCAGTATTTT; CDR3aa: CASSDRGGTDTQYF; j_gene: TRBJ2-3; v_gene: TRBV6-6; d_gene: TRBD1; len: 14; abundance: -
CDR3nt: TGTGCCAGCAGTGGGACATATCCAGCTCGACAGGGGGCCTCCACAGATACGCAGTATTTT; CDR3aa: CASSGTYPARQGASTDTQYF; j_gene: TRBJ2-3; v_gene: TRBV27; d_gene: TRBD1; len: 20; abundance: medium-sized
CDR3nt: TGTGCCAGCAGTGCGTCTATGGGCTACACCTTC; CDR3aa: CASSASMGYTF; j_gene: TRBJ1-2; v_gene: TRBV25-1; d_gene: -; len: 11; abundance: medium-sized
CDR3nt: TGTGCCAGCACAGTTATGGACCGCGTGCAGCCCCAGCATTTT; CDR3aa: CASTVMDRVQPQHF; j_gene: TRBJ1-5; v_gene: TRBV6-6; d_gene: -; len: 14; abundance: -
CDR3nt: TGCGCCAGCAGCCCAATGGGACAGACGAACACCGGGGAGCTGTTTTTT; CDR3aa: CASSPMGQTNTGELFF; j_gene: TRBJ2-2; v_gene: TRBV5-1; d_gene: TRBD1; len: 16; abundance: -
CDR3nt: TGTGCCAGTAGTATTCTCTCAGGGGTCTCTGGGGCCAACGTCCTGACTTTC; CDR3aa: CASSILSGVSGANVLTF; j_gene: TRBJ2-6; v_gene: TRBV19; d_gene: -; len: 17; abundance: -
CDR3nt: TGTGCCAGCAGCCAAGGCAGGGGCCGAGGCTACACCTTC; CDR3aa: CASSQGRGRGYTF; j_gene: TRBJ1-2; v_gene: TRBV14; d_gene: -; len: 13; abundance: large
CDR3nt: TGTGCCAGCAGTTTGGGGACTGTTGTGAACACTGAAGCTTTCTTT; CDR3aa: CASSLGTVVNTEAFF; j_gene: TRBJ1-1; v_gene: TRBV27; d_gene: -; len: 15; abundance: -
CDR3nt: TGTGCCAGCTCACTCCTCAATTACGAGCAGTACTTC; CDR3aa: CASSLLNYEQYF; j_gene: TRBJ2-7; v_gene: TRBV18; d_gene: -; len: 12; abundance: medium-sized
CDR3nt: TGTGCCAGCAGCTTGGCAGGGAGGTACAATGAGCAGTTCTTC; CDR3aa: CASSLAGRYNEQFF; j_gene: TRBJ2-1; v_gene: TRBV11-3; d_gene: -; len: 14; abundance: -
CDR3nt: TGTGCCAGCAGTGGGAAGAAGTACTGGACCCAGTACTTC; CDR3aa: CASSGKKYWTQYF; j_gene: TRBJ2-5; v_gene: TRBV12-3/TRBV12-4; d_gene: -; len: 13; abundance: -
CDR3nt: TGTGCCAGCAGCGCGCTTACAGGGGGCACGGGCTACACCTTC; CDR3aa: CASSALTGGTGYTF; j_gene: TRBJ1-2; v_gene: TRBV9; d_gene: TRBD1; len: 14; abundance: large
CDR3nt: TGTGCCAGTAGTATCCCGAATTCACCCCTCCACTTT; CDR3aa: CASSIPNSPLHF; j_gene: TRBJ1-6; v_gene: TRBV19; d_gene: -; len: 12; abundance: medium-sized
CDR3nt: TGTGCCACCAGTGATTCCCTACTACGTAGTAGGCCAGATACGCAGTATTTT; CDR3aa: CATSDSLLRSRPDTQYF; j_gene: TRBJ2-3; v_gene: TRBV24-1; d_gene: -; len: 17; abundance: -
CDR3nt: TGTGCCAGTAGTATAGTTAGTTATCAGCCCCAGCATTTT; CDR3aa: CASSIVSYQPQHF; j_gene: TRBJ1-5; v_gene: TRBV19; d_gene: -; len: 13; abundance: medium-sized
CDR3nt: TGCGCCAGCAGCCACCATATGGGGCAGGGTTGGTACGAGCAGTACTTC; CDR3aa: CASSHHMGQGWYEQYF; j_gene: TRBJ2-7; v_gene: TRBV4-1; d_gene: -; len: 16; abundance: medium-sized
CDR3nt: TGTGCCAGCTCACGTAGCGGGAGCGCGAACACCGGGGAGCTGTTTTTT; CDR3aa: CASSRSGSANTGELFF; j_gene: TRBJ2-2; v_gene: TRBV18; d_gene: TRBD2; len: 16; abundance: -
CDR3nt: TGTGCCAGTAGTATCCGGCGCAGCGGAGGCGGGAATGAGCAGTTCTTC; CDR3aa: CASSIRRSGGGNEQFF; j_gene: TRBJ2-1; v_gene: TRBV19; d_gene: -; len: 16; abundance: few
CDR3nt: TGTGCCAGTAGTATAGTTCCGAGGGGGAACACTGAAGCTTTCTTT; CDR3aa: CASSIVPRGNTEAFF; j_gene: TRBJ1-1; v_gene: TRBV19; d_gene: -; len: 15; abundance: medium-sized
CDR3nt: TGTGCCAGCAGCTTTGACAGGGTTGGGCAGCCCCAGCATTTT; CDR3aa: CASSFDRVGQPQHF; j_gene: TRBJ1-5; v_gene: TRBV7-8; d_gene: TRBD1; len: 14; abundance: large
CDR3nt: TGTGCCAGCCGACTCAACCCCGACAGTACCCGGGCCGGGGAGCTGTTTTTT; CDR3aa: CASRLNPDSTRAGELFF; j_gene: TRBJ2-2; v_gene: TRBV6-4; d_gene: -; len: 17; abundance: few
CDR3nt: TGTGCCAGCAGTCCGCAATTGACAGCTGGGAATGGCTACACCTTC; CDR3aa: CASSPQLTAGNGYTF; j_gene: TRBJ1-2; v_gene: TRBV28; d_gene: -; len: 15; abundance: medium-sized
CDR3nt: TGCGCCAGCAGCTTGGGAAAGAACACTGAAGCTTTCTTT; CDR3aa: CASSLGKNTEAFF; j_gene: TRBJ1-1; v_gene: TRBV5-1; d_gene: -; len: 13; abundance: medium-sized
CDR3nt: TGTGCCAGCAGCTTAGTTTCAGGGGGTAGTACAGATACGCAGTATTTT; CDR3aa: CASSLVSGGSTDTQYF; j_gene: TRBJ2-3; v_gene: TRBV7-8; d_gene: TRBD1; len: 16; abundance: few
CDR3nt: TGTGCCAGTAGTAAGGGGACAGGGACTTACAATGAGCAGTTCTTC; CDR3aa: CASSKGTGTYNEQFF; j_gene: TRBJ2-1; v_gene: TRBV19; d_gene: TRBD1; len: 15; abundance: few
CDR3nt: TGTGCCAGTACCACAGGGTTAGGCAATCAGCCCCAGCATTTT; CDR3aa: CASTTGLGNQPQHF; j_gene: TRBJ1-5; v_gene: TRBV19; d_gene: -; len: 14; abundance: medium-sized
CDR3nt: TGTGCCAGCAGCCCCCGGGTCGGTGAAAAACTGTTTTTT; CDR3aa: CASSPRVGEKLFF; j_gene: TRBJ1-4; v_gene: TRBV7-6; d_gene: -; len: 13; abundance: medium-sized
CDR3nt: TGTGCCAGCAGCTTCCGCCAGGGCCCCCTTGAAGGCTACACCTTC; CDR3aa: CASSFRQGPLEGYTF; j_gene: TRBJ1-2; v_gene: TRBV5-5; d_gene: -; len: 15; abundance: medium-sized
CDR3nt: TGTGCCAGCAGGAGCGGGGGGGCCCTCTCTGGGGCCAACGTCCTGACTTTC; CDR3aa: CASRSGGALSGANVLTF; j_gene: TRBJ2-6; v_gene: TRBV4-2; d_gene: TRBD2; len: 17; abundance: medium-sized
CDR3nt: TGTGGGGGAGGGGCCACCTATGGCTACACCTTC; CDR3aa: CGGGATYGYTF; j_gene: TRBJ1-2; v_gene: TRBV6-5; d_gene: -; len: 11; abundance: medium-sized
CDR3nt: TGTGCCAGCAGCTTAGTGAGTGGGTATAACACTGAAGCTTTCTTT; CDR3aa: CASSLVSGYNTEAFF; j_gene: TRBJ1-1; v_gene: TRBV7-9; d_gene: -; len: 15; abundance: few
CDR3nt: TGCGCCAGCAGCTTGGCCCTTCCTACAGGGGGAGACTATGGCTACACCTTC; CDR3aa: CASSLALPTGGDYGYTF; j_gene: TRBJ1-2; v_gene: TRBV5-1; d_gene: TRBD1; len: 17; abundance: -
CDR3nt: TGTGCCAGCAGTTTAATAGGGGGCCTCGGAACCGGGGAGCTGTTTTTT; CDR3aa: CASSLIGGLGTGELFF; j_gene: TRBJ2-2; v_gene: TRBV28; d_gene: TRBD1; len: 16; abundance: medium-sized
CDR3nt: TGTGCCAGCAGCGACGACAGGGGGACTAATGAAAAACTGTTTTTT; CDR3aa: CASSDDRGTNEKLFF; j_gene: TRBJ1-4; v_gene: TRBV7-8; d_gene: TRBD1; len: 15; abundance: few
CDR3nt: TGCGCCAGCAGCTTGTTAGGGAATCAAGAGACCCAGTACTTC; CDR3aa: CASSLLGNQETQYF; j_gene: TRBJ2-5; v_gene: TRBV5-1; d_gene: -; len: 14; abundance: -
CDR3nt: TGTGCCAGCAGTCCAGGGTGGAGGGACACTGAAGCTTTCTTT; CDR3aa: CASSPGWRDTEAFF; j_gene: TRBJ1-1; v_gene: TRBV2; d_gene: -; len: 14; abundance: -
CDR3nt: TGTGCCAGCAGTTCCCGGGGAGGTAATGGCTACACCTTC; CDR3aa: CASSSRGGNGYTF; j_gene: TRBJ1-2; v_gene: TRBV6-5; d_gene: -; len: 13; abundance: large
CDR3nt: TGCAGCGTTGAGGGGACAGGGGGAAGCTATGGCTACACCTTC; CDR3aa: CSVEGTGGSYGYTF; j_gene: TRBJ1-2; v_gene: TRBV29-1; d_gene: TRBD1; len: 14; abundance: medium-sized
CDR3nt: TGTGCCAGCAGCCTCCGAGGGTCAGGATGGGGCTACACCTTC; CDR3aa: CASSLRGSGWGYTF; j_gene: TRBJ1-2; v_gene: TRBV7-9; d_gene: -; len: 14; abundance: large
CDR3nt: TGTGCCAGCAGGGTAGGGACAGTGCTCGGGGGTACGCAGTATTTT; CDR3aa: CASRVGTVLGGTQYF; j_gene: TRBJ2-3; v_gene: TRBV6-5; d_gene: -; len: 15; abundance: medium-sized